Listed here are 5 T cell receptor beta chains from one sample, sequenced in a study of memory CD8 T cells in hepatitis C reinfection. Assay: immunoSEQ multiplex PCR; the TCRdb copy retains only in-frame clones and omits some. The sample records around 45,000 clones, roughly 89% being singletons. Specified time point: late/post reinfection, 12 to 24 weeks after detection. The sorted cells went straight to TCR sequencing with no prior in vitro expansion. Material: naive CD8+ T cells sorted from blood. The receptor source for this set is a man between 18 and 35 years old with hepatitis C virus infection.

This chain uses TRBV7-9 with TRBJ2-7, with a tentative D call TRBD2 (5 bases). Trimming removed 2 bases at V and 2 bases at J, with 13 bases between. This CDR3 is 15 amino acids long. Germline CDR1 is SEHNR and CDR2 is FQNEAQ (reference sequence). CDR3 sequence reads: CASSLSGGSTYEQYF. The CDR3 bases are TGTGCCAGCAGCTTATCGGGCGGGTCAACCTACGAGCAGTACTTC.

This clone was found a few times. This rearrangement joins TRBV6-1 to TRBJ1-1, with 7 bases identical to TRBD1. Germline assignment: CDR1 MNHNS and CDR2 SASEGT. The length of the CDR3 is 14 residues. Trimming removed 3 bases from V and 3 bases from J; junction bases left unmatched: 4. The CDR3 coding sequence is TGTGCCAGCAGTGATTGGGACAGAGACACTGAAGCTTTCTTT. The encoded protein is CASSDWDRDTEAFF.

The chain combines TRBV29-1 with TRBJ1-2, with 10 positions matching TRBD1. Germline CDR1 is SQVTM and CDR2 is ANQGSEA. This CDR3 contains 13 residues. J gave up 8 bases and V 6 bases, and 9 bases lay outside the gene matches. The CDR3 region is CSVVPWTGGGYTF. The CDR3 DNA is TGCAGCGTCGTCCCCTGGACAGGGGGAGGCTACACCTTC.

The V gene is TRBV14, the J gene TRBJ2-1; the match to TRBD1 covers 10 bases. V dropped 4 bases and J dropped 5; count of bases not matched to a gene: 2. The length of the CDR3 is 14 residues. The germline V gene has CDR1 SGHDN and CDR2 FVKESK. The CDR3 spells CASSPGQGNNEQFF. The CDR3 DNA reads as TGTGCCAGCAGCCCGGGACAGGGGAACAATGAGCAGTTCTTC.

This sequence joins TRBV27 and TRBJ2-3, with D unclear. Per the germline V gene, CDR1 is MNHEY and CDR2 is SMNVEV (reference sequence). V lost 1 base and J 4 bases, leaving 9 bases between the germline ends. The CDR3 is made up of 14 amino acids. CDR3 in amino acids: CASSLWAPPDTQYF. DNA for the CDR3: TGTGCCAGCAGTTTATGGGCTCCCCCAGATACGCAGTATTTT.